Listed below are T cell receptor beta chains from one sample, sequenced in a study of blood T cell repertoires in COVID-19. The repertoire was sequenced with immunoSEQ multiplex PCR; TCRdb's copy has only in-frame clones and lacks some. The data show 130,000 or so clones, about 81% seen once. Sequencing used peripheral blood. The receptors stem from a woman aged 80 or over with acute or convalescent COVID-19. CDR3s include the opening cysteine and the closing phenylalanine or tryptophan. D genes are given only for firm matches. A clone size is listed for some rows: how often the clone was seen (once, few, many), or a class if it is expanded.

TGTGCCAGCAGCCGGACAGTCAATCAGCCCCAGCATTTT CASSRTVNQPQHF . TRBJ1-5 once TRBV3-1/TRBV3-2
TGTGCCAGTAGAGGGTCAAGGACAGGCGCCCCTGGAAGCTACACCTTC CASRGSRTGAPGSYTF TRBD1 TRBJ1-2 . TRBV19
TGTGCCAGTAGTCGGCAGGACAATCAGCCCCAGCATTTT CASSRQDNQPQHF . TRBJ1-5 once TRBV19
TGTGCCAGCAGTTACGCCGGACAGGGAGGGCTAGATACGCAGTATTTT CASSYAGQGGLDTQYF . TRBJ2-3 once TRBV6-7
TGCGCCAGCAGCTTGGGGGACAGCCGTAATGAAAAACTGTTTTTT CASSLGDSRNEKLFF TRBD1 TRBJ1-4 . TRBV5-1
TGCGCCAGCAGCGAACAGGGTGCTGGAAACACCATATATTTT CASSEQGAGNTIYF . TRBJ1-3 . TRBV5-1
TGTGCCAGCACCCTCGGCGGGACCGGGGAGCTGTTTTTT CASTLGGTGELFF . TRBJ2-2 . TRBV6-5
TGCGCCAGCAGCCCCCCAGGGGCGGGGGGCACTGAAGCTTTCTTT CASSPPGAGGTEAFF . TRBJ1-1 . TRBV4-3
TGTGCCAGTAGTATTTGGCGACAGGGCCTTGATGGCTACACCTTC CASSIWRQGLDGYTF TRBD1 TRBJ1-2 . TRBV19
TGCGCCAGCAGCTACCGACTAGCGGGAGACTACGAGCAGTACTTC CASSYRLAGDYEQYF TRBD2 TRBJ2-7 . TRBV4-3
TGCGCCAGCAGCCTACCGGGACTAGCGGGGGTACACAATGAGCAGTTCTTC CASSLPGLAGVHNEQFF TRBD2 TRBJ2-1 . TRBV5-1
TGTGCCAGCAGGCACTTCACAGGGGCCTCCGGCCCGGGAGATGAAAAACTGTTTTTT CASRHFTGASGPGDEKLFF TRBD1 TRBJ1-4 . TRBV7-8
TGTGCCAGCAGTTGGACAGGGGAAGGCACAGATACGCAGTATTTT CASSWTGEGTDTQYF TRBD1 TRBJ2-3 . TRBV6-6
TGCGCCAGCAGCTTGGATCGGGGACAAGAGACCCAGTACTTC CASSLDRGQETQYF . TRBJ2-5 once TRBV5-1
TGTGCCTGGAGCCCCGGACAGGTGATAAAGCCCCAGCATTTT CAWSPGQVIKPQHF TRBD1 TRBJ1-5 . TRBV30
TGTGCCAGCAGCTTCCCAGGGATGACCGAGCAGTACTTC CASSFPGMTEQYF . TRBJ2-7 . TRBV5-4
TGCGCCAGCAGCTTGGGTACAAACACTGAAGCTTTCTTT CASSLGTNTEAFF . TRBJ1-1 . TRBV5-1
TGCGCCAGCAGCAGCGGGACAGGGATTCATTCACCCCTCCACTTT CASSSGTGIHSPLHF TRBD1 TRBJ1-6 . TRBV5-1
TGCGCCAGCAGCTCGTCTACCTCCCTGACATCCGGAAACACCATATATTTT CASSSSTSLTSGNTIYF . TRBJ1-3 . TRBV5-1
TGTGCCAGCAGCCCACGGGGGGCGGCAACTAATGAAAAACTGTTTTTT CASSPRGAATNEKLFF . TRBJ1-4 once TRBV11-2
TGCGCCAGCAGCTTAGCCGTCTATAATTCACCCCTCCACTTT CASSLAVYNSPLHF . TRBJ1-6 few TRBV5-1
TGTGCCAGCAGTTACGGACAGGGGAGGAATTCACCCCTCCACTTT CASSYGQGRNSPLHF TRBD1 TRBJ1-6 . TRBV6-5
TGTGCCAGTAGTATACTTCATGGGCCCAACACTGAAGCTTTCTTT CASSILHGPNTEAFF . TRBJ1-1 . TRBV19
TGTGCCAGCAGTTACCACCTCGGCAGGGGGCCTCAGTACTTC CASSYHLGRGPQYF TRBD1 TRBJ2-7 . TRBV6-2/TRBV6-3
TGCGCCAGCAGCTTGGCCGGGACAGGAAACCAAGAGACCCAGTACTTC CASSLAGTGNQETQYF TRBD1 TRBJ2-5 . TRBV5-1
TGTGCCAGCAGTTTCGTACAAAGCTCCTATAATTCACCCCTCCACTTT CASSFVQSSYNSPLHF . TRBJ1-6 . TRBV27
TGTGCCAGCAGTTACCTATCGGGAGCTAATGAGCAGTTCTTC CASSYLSGANEQFF . TRBJ2-1 . TRBV6-2/TRBV6-3
TGTGCCAGCAGCCAAGATCACTTCAGGGTGGATCAGCCCCAGCATTTT CASSQDHFRVDQPQHF . TRBJ1-5 . TRBV3-1/TRBV3-2
TGTGCTAGCAGCTCGAGCGGGGGCCCTCGGGAGACCCAGTACTTC CASSSSGGPRETQYF TRBD2 TRBJ2-5 . TRBV7-7
TGTGCCTGGAGTGTACTAGCGGGAGTCGGGGAGCTGTTTTTT CAWSVLAGVGELFF TRBD2 TRBJ2-2 . TRBV30
TGTGCCAGCAGCTTAAGGGCGGGCAACACAGATACGCAGTATTTT CASSLRAGNTDTQYF . TRBJ2-3 . TRBV7-9
TGTGCCAGCAGCGTCCTTCGGTCAGGGGCACCTGGAAACACCATATATTTT CASSVLRSGAPGNTIYF . TRBJ1-3 . TRBV5-4
TGCAGTGCTAGTCAAGGGGCCAGGTTTATATTGAACACTGAAGCTTTCTTT CSASQGARFILNTEAFF . TRBJ1-1 . TRBV20-1
TGCGCCAGCAGCATTGGACCGTCGGGGAGGTTGGCGGGAGGGACCTACGAGCAGTACTTC CASSIGPSGRLAGGTYEQYF TRBD2 TRBJ2-7 . TRBV5-1
TGTGCCAGCAACAGCTTGTATAGTAGTTTAACCCACGAGCAGTACTTC CASNSLYSSLTHEQYF . TRBJ2-7 . TRBV5-8
TGTGCCAGTAGTATAGGTCGACTTAACACTGAAGCTTTCTTT CASSIGRLNTEAFF . TRBJ1-1 . TRBV19
TGTGCCAGCAGTCGGACACAGGAGGGCTCACCCCTCCACTTT CASSRTQEGSPLHF . TRBJ1-6 . TRBV6-5
TGTGCCAGCAGCTTAGGACTGGGACAGGGAGATGAAAAACTGTTTTTT CASSLGLGQGDEKLFF TRBD1 TRBJ1-4 once TRBV7-2
TGTGCCAGCAGCCTGGGGGTAGCGGGGGGGCCCACAGATACGCAGTATTTT CASSLGVAGGPTDTQYF TRBD2 TRBJ2-3 . TRBV3-1/TRBV3-2
TGTGCCAGCAGTCGCGGGACAGGGGACACCGGGGAGCTGTTTTTT CASSRGTGDTGELFF TRBD1 TRBJ2-2 . TRBV6-5
TGTGCCAGTAGTATAAGGAGCGGTTATCAGCCCCAGCATTTT CASSIRSGYQPQHF . TRBJ1-5 . TRBV19
TGCGCCAGCAGCCAAGATGTCGGGGTCGATGGCTACACCTTC CASSQDVGVDGYTF . TRBJ1-2 few TRBV4-3
TGTGCCAGTACCCCCGCGGGGAATGAAAAACTGTTTTTT CASTPAGNEKLFF . TRBJ1-4 . TRBV19
TGTGCCAGGGAGGAAACAGCAGCGATGAACTATGGCTACACCTTC CAREETAAMNYGYTF . TRBJ1-2 . TRBV2
TGTGCCAGCAGTTTTCAAGCGGGAGGCCACGCTGGAAATGAGCAGTTCTTC CASSFQAGGHAGNEQFF TRBD2 TRBJ2-1 . TRBV27
TGTGCCAGCAGCATCGACAGGGGGCTCTCACCCCTCCACTTT CASSIDRGLSPLHF TRBD1 TRBJ1-6 . TRBV7-2